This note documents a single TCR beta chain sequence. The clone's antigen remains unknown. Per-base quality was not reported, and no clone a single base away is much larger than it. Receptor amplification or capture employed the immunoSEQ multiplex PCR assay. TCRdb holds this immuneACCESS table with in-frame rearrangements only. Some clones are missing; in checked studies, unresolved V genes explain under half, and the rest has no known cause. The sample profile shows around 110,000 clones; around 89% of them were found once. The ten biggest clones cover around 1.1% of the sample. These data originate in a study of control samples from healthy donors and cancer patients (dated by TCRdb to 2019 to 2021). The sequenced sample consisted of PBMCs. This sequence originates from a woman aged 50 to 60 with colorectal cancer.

The sequenced DNA is TGTGCCAGCAGTTTCCGGACAGGGGCGAGGGAGCAGTACTTC. Translated, this gives CASSFRTGAREQYF. The chain is encoded by TRBV28 joined to TRBJ2-7; the junction holds 9 bases that match TRBD1. CDR1 and CDR2, looked up from the germline V gene, are MDHEN and SYDVKM. From cysteine to phenylalanine, the CDR3 is 14 amino acids long. Kept here is only the CDR3 DNA, which spans 42 bases and is read in frame from base 1. For this chain, trimming is 3 bases at the V end and 7 bases at the J end, and the number of junction bases without a gene match is 7. The full variable domain, with segments outside the CDR3 supplied by the reference TRBV28 and TRBJ2-7 proteins, appears as DVKVTQSSRYLVKRTGEKVFLECVQDMDHENMFWYRQDPGLGLRLIYFSYDVKMKEKGDIPEGYSVSREKKERFSLILESASTNQTSMYLCASSFRTGAREQYFGPGTRLTVT.